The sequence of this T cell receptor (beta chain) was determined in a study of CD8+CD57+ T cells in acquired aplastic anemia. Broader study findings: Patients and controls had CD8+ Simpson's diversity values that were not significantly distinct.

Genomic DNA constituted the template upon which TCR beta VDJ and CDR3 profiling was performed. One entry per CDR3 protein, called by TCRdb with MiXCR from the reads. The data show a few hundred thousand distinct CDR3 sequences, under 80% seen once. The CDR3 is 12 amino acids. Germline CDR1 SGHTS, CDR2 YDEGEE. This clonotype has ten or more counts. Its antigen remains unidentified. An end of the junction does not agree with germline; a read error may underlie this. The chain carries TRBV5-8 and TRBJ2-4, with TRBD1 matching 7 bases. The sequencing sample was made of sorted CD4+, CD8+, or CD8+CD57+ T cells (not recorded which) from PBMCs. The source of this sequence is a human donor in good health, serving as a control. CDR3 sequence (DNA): TGTGCCAGCAGCTTGGGACGGACCGGGACAGAATTC. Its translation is CASSLGRTGTEF.